The source of this T cell receptor (beta chain) is a study of blood T cells in healthy people across ages. Points on this clonotype: Its matching antigen is unknown.

Findings and caveats of the study: Unsorted PBMC material precluded a definitive naive versus antigen-experienced comparison.

The study recruited healthy Caucasian donors from Russia who were aged about 6 to 95. With a J-beta primer mix and a sample-barcoded 5' primer, a second PCR ran about 7 to 11 cycles. TCRdb called the 5' RACE reads again in MiXCR, with one record for every CDR3 protein. The sample holds roughly 500,000 distinct CDR3 sequences, roughly 29% seen once. The CDR3 sequence is 13 residues long. Germline trimming cut 6 bases from V and 1 base from J; bases unmatched to any gene: 5. Germline assignment: CDR1 SQVTM and CDR2 ANQGSEA. The gene calls are TRBV29-1 and TRBJ2-7; 8 bases agree with TRBD1. Sample: blood. This TCR derives from a woman aged 70-85 years in good health. CDR3 DNA sequence: TGCAGCGTCGGGACAGGCGCATCCTACGAGCAGTACTTC. Translating gives CSVGTGASYEQYF.